This TCR beta chain was sequenced for a study of T cells in Graves' hyperthyroidism and ophthalmopathy. This clonotype showed up just a few times. Its antigen is as yet unknown. Using RNA transcripts as the source, TCR beta CDR3 regions were amplified. The HTBI primer set drove a first-round RT-PCR of the TCR CDR3. TCRdb passed the multiplex PCR reads through MiXCR, listing each CDR3 protein once. The data contain a few hundred thousand distinct CDR3 sequences, more than 13% of them singletons. Whole-study findings and limits: Blood held most thyroid clonotypes expanded above 0.001 frequency.

CDR1 is SQVTM, CDR2 ANQGSEA, per germline. J lost 5 bases, V lost 4 bases, and 7 bases had no gene match. The CDR3 sequence is 14 residues long. Hyperthyroidism patients were newly diagnosed, had disease duration under 2 months, and were aged 18 to 65 years. Input material: blood. The TCR was taken from a woman in her 30s with Graves' hyperthyroidism. The chain recombines TRBV29-1 with TRBJ1-4; 7 bases map to TRBD1. The DNA for the CDR3 is TGCAGCGTTGCAGCCGGGACAGCAAATGAAAAACTGTTTTTT. Translated, it gives CSVAAGTANEKLFF.